The 11 T cell receptor beta chains below were found in one sample sequenced in a study of early T cells in non-severe SARS-CoV-2 infection. TCRdb passed the 5' RACE reads through MiXCR, listing each CDR3 protein once. Of 100,000 to 120,000 distinct CDR3 sequences in the sample, 9.5% to 13% were seen once. Sequenced material: whole blood. Every receptor here comes from an adult who was a healthcare worker with PCR-confirmed SARS-CoV-2 infection or an uninfected control (not recorded which).

This chain connects TRBV19 to TRBJ1-4; 8 nucleotides match TRBD1. This CDR3 spans 15 amino acids. Germline-derived CDR1 and CDR2 are LNHDA and SQIVND (reference sequence). Trimming cost V 4 bases and J 6 bases; bases outside gene matches: 7. CDR3 protein: CASSKIRGRDEKLFF. CDR3 coding DNA: TGTGCCAGTAGTAAGATCAGGGGGCGCGATGAAAAACTGTTTTTT.

This clonotype was seen repeatedly, ten times or more. The chain is built from TRBV11-1 and TRBJ2-5; D assignment may be TRBD1 or TRBD2 (6 bases each). With 8 bases removed from V and 4 bases from J, the gap between germline ends came to 14 bases. The CDR3 loop spans 13 amino acids. CDR1 SGHAT and CDR2 FQDESV come from the germline V gene (reference sequence). CDR3 in DNA: TGTGCCAGCGCGGGACATGACCGAGAGACCCAGTACTTC. Residues: CASAGHDRETQYF.

A few counts support this clonotype. The rearrangement joins TRBV12-3 or TRBV12-4 to TRBJ1-2; the D gene is possibly TRBD1 (6 bases). This CDR3 is built from 14 residues. V lost 5 bases and J 4 bases, leaving 14 bases between the germline ends. The CDR3 protein is CASSNRQEAYGYTF. The CDR3 nucleotides read TGTGCCAGCAGTAACCGACAGGAGGCCTATGGCTACACCTTC.

The chain employs TRBV30 and TRBJ1-1, with D possibly matching TRBD1 (5 bases). The CDR3 contains 14 residues. Deletions cut 4 bases from V and 7 bases from J, with 19 bases between. Germline assignment: CDR1 GTSNPN and CDR2 SVGIG (reference sequence). The CDR3 sequence is CAWNRWSRDVEAFF. CDR3 sequence (DNA): TGTGCCTGGAATCGATGGAGCAGGGACGTTGAAGCTTTCTTT.

The sample holds a few counts of this clonotype. The rearrangement joins TRBV30 to TRBJ1-1; D might be TRBD1 (6 bases). V dropped 3 bases and J dropped 11 bases, with 19 bases sitting between them. The germline V gene has CDR1 GTSNPN and CDR2 SVGIG (reference sequence). The CDR3 sequence is 13 residues long. Here the CDR3 DNA reads TGTGCCTGGAGGATCGGGGGGGCCGTCGGGGCTTTCTTT. Translated: CAWRIGGAVGAFF.

The table lists this clonotype with many counts. This sequence joins TRBV20-1 and TRBJ1-4; a weak D match, TRBD1 (5 bases). CDR3 length equals 13 residues. Germline V gives CDR1 DFQATT, CDR2 SNEGSKA (reference sequence). The V end lost 2 bases, the J end lost 8 bases, and 12 bases lay between the germline ends. The CDR3 DNA sequence: TGCAGTGCTAGATCCGGGGGTGGCGAAAAACTGTTTTTT. This encodes CSARSGGGEKLFF.

The chain uses TRBV20-1 and TRBJ2-2; 13 bases fit TRBD2. The ends lost 5 bases at V and 4 bases at J; junction bases unmatched: 4. Germline V lookup: CDR1 DFQATT, CDR2 SNEGSKA (reference sequence). The length of the CDR3 is 15 residues. Here the CDR3 reads CSAGTSGDFTGELFF. In DNA, the CDR3 is TGCAGTGCTGGGACTAGCGGGGACTTCACCGGGGAGCTGTTTTTT.

The gene calls are TRBV28 and TRBJ2-5, with D possibly matching TRBD2 (7 bases). Trimming removed 5 bases from V and 5 bases from J, with 18 bases in between. CDR1 and CDR2 from the germline V gene are MDHEN and SYDVKM. This CDR3 is 15 amino acids long. The CDR3 bases are TGTGCCAGCAGTCCGGGGCGGGGGCGATGGGAGACCCAGTACTTC. Its translation: CASSPGRGRWETQYF.

The chain is built from TRBV9 and TRBJ1-1; D is uncertain. Trimming stripped 1 base from V and 1 base from J, with 5 bases between. The CDR3 contains 13 residues. Per the germline V gene, CDR1 is SGDLS and CDR2 is YYNGEE. This CDR3 is CASSVIANTEAFF. The CDR3 DNA is TGTGCCAGCAGCGTAATAGCGAACACTGAAGCTTTCTTT.

This clonotype was seen a single time. The V call is TRBV20-1, the J call TRBJ2-7; D may match TRBD1 or TRBD2 (5 bases each). Trimming cost V 1 base and J 6 bases, with 22 bases left between them. Germline assignment: CDR1 DFQATT and CDR2 SNEGSKA (reference sequence). There are 16 residues in the CDR3. CDR3 loop: CSARAARDARLGEQYF. The CDR3 coding sequence is TGCAGTGCTAGAGCTGCCCGGGACGCCCGTCTGGGCGAGCAGTACTTC.

This clonotype was seen more than once but under ten times. The gene calls are TRBV6-5 and TRBJ1-2, with 7 bases matching TRBD1. CDR1 and CDR2 (germline): MNHEY, SVGAGI. The V and J ends lost 4 bases and 0 bases, in that order; junction bases with no gene match: 2. The CDR3 covers 14 residues. CDR3 DNA sequence: TGTGCCAGCAGTTCGACAGGGTCTAACTATGGCTACACCTTC. It specifies CASSSTGSNYGYTF.